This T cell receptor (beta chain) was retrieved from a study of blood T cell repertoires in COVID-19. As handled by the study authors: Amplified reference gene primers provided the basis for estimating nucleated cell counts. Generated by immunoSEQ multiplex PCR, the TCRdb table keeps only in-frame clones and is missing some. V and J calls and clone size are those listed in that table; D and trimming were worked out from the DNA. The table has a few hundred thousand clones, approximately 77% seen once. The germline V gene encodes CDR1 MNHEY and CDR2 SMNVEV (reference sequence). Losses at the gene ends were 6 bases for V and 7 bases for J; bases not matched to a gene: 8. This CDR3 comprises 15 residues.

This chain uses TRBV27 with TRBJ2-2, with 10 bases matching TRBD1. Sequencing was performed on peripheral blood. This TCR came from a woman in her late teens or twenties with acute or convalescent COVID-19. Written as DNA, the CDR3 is TGTGCCAGCAGCAGCGACAGGGGGCTGGGCGGGGAGCTGTTTTTT. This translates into CASSSDRGLGGELFF.